This T cell receptor beta chain was retrieved from a study of shared clonotypes between healthy human individuals. Original processing notes: Junction-only immunoSEQ data arrived without quality scores, meaning filtering differed. Profiled with immunoSEQ multiplex PCR; TCRdb holds only in-frame clones, not every one. V and J calls and clone size are those listed in that table; D and trimming were worked out from the DNA. Of roughly 590,000 clones in the sample, just under 97% were seen once. The CDR3 is 12 residues long. The V gene lost 2 bases and the J gene lost 2 bases, with 3 bases spanning the gap. Germline assignment: CDR1 SGHRS and CDR2 YFSETQ. Note on this clone: Its antigen is as yet unknown.

Naive CD8 cells, CD45RO-negative and positively selected for CCR7, excluded terminally differentiated effector memory CD45RA+ cells. HIV-negative, healthy adults without recent acute infections or vaccinations were the donors. General study findings and limits: Compared with clonotypes that all four donors shared, non-shared clonotypes had lower generation probabilities.

This sequence was found in a woman aged 25 to 39 in good health. Material for sequencing was naive CD8+ T cells sorted from blood. This chain joins TRBV5-1 and TRBJ2-3; unclear D gene. DNA for the CDR3: TGCGCCAGCAGCTTCTTCACAGATACGCAGTATTTT. Amino acid sequence: CASSFFTDTQYF.